Presented here are 16 T cell receptor beta chains from one specimen sequenced in a study of beta chain features in type 1 diabetes. Expressed TCRB transcripts were sequenced, since all the RNA that had been isolated was reverse transcribed. The assay was immunoSEQ multiplex PCR, and TCRdb's table has in-frame clones only and misses some. The sample yields hundreds of thousands of clones, 15% to 17% seen once. Sequencing was done on a sample of naive CD4+ T cells from blood. Receptors were obtained from a man between 18 and 35 years old in good health.

This clone was seen more than once but under ten times. The chain couples TRBV18 to TRBJ2-7; the match to TRBD2 covers 8 bases. CDR1 KGHSH and CDR2 LQKENI come from the germline V gene. The junction had 7 bases not matched to a gene; V was cut back by 4 bases and J by 5 bases. CDR3 length: 14 amino acids. The CDR3 DNA is TGTGCCAGCTCACTCGGCGGCGGGGGGAACGAGCAGTACTTC. Translated, it gives CASSLGGGGNEQYF. Full variable domain (remainder filled in from reference TRBV18 and TRBJ2-7): NAGVMQNPRHLVRRRGQEARLRCSPMKGHSHVYWYRQLPEEGLKFMVYLQKENIIDESGMPKERFSAEFPKEGPSILRIQQVVRGDSAAYFCASSLGGGGNEQYFGPGTRLTVT.

This clone was observed a handful of times. The CDR3 region is CSALKYRGEKLFF. CDR3 bases: TGCAGCGCCCTAAAGTACAGGGGGGAAAAACTGTTTTTT. The rearrangement joins TRBV29-1 to TRBJ1-4, with TRBD1 identical over 8 bases. Germline lookup yields CDR1 SQVTM and CDR2 ANQGSEA. There are 13 residues in the CDR3. Trimming took 7 bases from V and 8 from J; bases not matched to a gene: 9.

This chain links TRBV9 with TRBJ2-1, with 11 bases matching TRBD2. The length of the CDR3 is 17 residues. CDR1 is SGDLS and CDR2 is YYNGEE in the germline V gene. Unmatched junction bases numbered 3, after V lost 0 bases and J lost 1 base. The CDR3, as DNA: TGTGCCAGCAGCGTAGCGACTAGCGGGGTATCCTACAATGAGCAGTTCTTC. Translating gives CASSVATSGVSYNEQFF.

The chain joins TRBV9 to TRBJ1-4, with D possibly being TRBD1 (5 bases). This CDR3 region has 14 residues. Between the trimmed V and J ends, which lost 0 bases and 8 bases, there was a span of 11 bases. Germline V gene sequence: CDR1 SGDLS, CDR2 YYNGEE. The chain's CDR3 is CASSVDGGKEKLFF. The CDR3 DNA reads as TGTGCCAGCAGCGTAGATGGGGGAAAGGAAAAACTGTTTTTT. The whole variable domain, filled in from reference TRBV9 and TRBJ1-4, reads DSGVTQTPKHLITATGQRVTLRCSPRSGDLSVYWYQQSLDQGLQFLIQYYNGEERAKGNILERFSAQQFPDLHSELNLSSLELGDSALYFCASSVDGGKEKLFFGSGTQLSVL.

The CDR3 protein is CASSLRDRANEKLFF. The CDR3 nucleotides are TGTGCCAGCAGCTTGAGGGACAGGGCCAATGAAAAACTGTTTTTT. The gene calls are TRBV7-9 and TRBJ1-4, with TRBD1 matching over 9 bases. Germline assignment: CDR1 SEHNR and CDR2 FQNEAQ (reference sequence). Trimming took 3 bases from V and 5 from J; bases not matched to a gene: 4. This CDR3 is built from 15 residues.

This clone was observed a handful of times. This chain joins TRBV9 and TRBJ1-4; unclear D gene. The CDR3 spans 17 residues. CDR1 is SGDLS, CDR2 YYNGEE, per germline. The ends were cut back, 0 bases at V and 4 bases at J, with 16 bases in the middle. The CDR3 sequence is CASSVALERVGNEKLFF. The CDR3 DNA sequence: TGTGCCAGCAGCGTAGCGCTTGAGAGGGTTGGTAATGAAAAACTGTTTTTT.

This chain joins TRBV29-1 and TRBJ1-1, with D hard to call. The CDR3 extends over 12 amino acids. Trimming stripped 1 base from V and 11 bases from J, with 14 bases between. Per the germline V gene, CDR1 is SQVTM and CDR2 is ANQGSEA. DNA for the CDR3: TGCAGCGTTGAAGTGGGTCGGACCGGGGCTTTCTTT. It translates to CSVEVGRTGAFF.

This clone was seen a few times. The junction shows a germline mismatch at one end, possibly a read error. J is TRBJ2-7 and V is TRBV7-7, with D perhaps TRBD1 or TRBD2 (5 bases each). Germline V lookup: CDR1 SSHAT, CDR2 FNYEAQ (reference sequence). CDR3 length equals 16 residues. CDR3 in DNA: TGTGCTAGCAGCCCAGCCCCCCGGGGCCAGAAGGGCGAGCAGTACTTC. This encodes CASSPAPRGQKGEQYF.

This clone occurred a few times. The chain recombines TRBV6-5 with TRBJ1-1; D is possibly TRBD1 (6 bases). The CDR3 totals 12 residues. V lost 6 bases and J 4 bases, leaving 9 bases between the germline ends. Germline CDR1 MNHEY, CDR2 SVGAGI. The CDR3 bases are TGTGCCAGCAGCTTCAGGGGCACTGAAGCTTTCTTT. It is translated as CASSFRGTEAFF.

This clone was detected a few times. The chain has TRBV7-2 and TRBJ1-2; 11 bases agree with TRBD1. CDR3 length: 16 amino acids. Germline V gives CDR1 SGHTA, CDR2 FQGNSA. V lost 4 bases, J lost 4 bases, and 8 bases stayed unmatched. CDR3 bases: TGTGCCAGCAGCTCGGCCGGGACAGGGGGTTTCTATGGCTACACCTTC. Amino acid sequence: CASSSAGTGGFYGYTF. The full variable domain, in which reference TRBV7-2 and TRBJ1-2 provide the parts outside the CDR3, is GAGVSQSPSNKVTEKGKDVELRCDPISGHTALYWYRQSLGQGLEFLIYFQGNSAPDKSGLPSDRFSAERTGGSVSTLTIQRTQQEDSAVYLCASSSAGTGGFYGYTFGSGTRLTVV.

The chain uses TRBV18 and TRBJ2-2, with TRBD2 identical over 7 bases. The CDR3 contains 16 residues. Germline V gives CDR1 KGHSH, CDR2 LQKENI. V lost 0 bases to trimming and J lost 7 bases; unmatched junction nucleotides: 8. CDR3 nucleotides: TGTGCCAGCTCACCACCGGGACTATCAATCATCGGGGAGCTGTTTTTT. Translated: CASSPPGLSIIGELFF.

This chain joins TRBV7-2 and TRBJ2-7; D perhaps matches TRBD2 (6 bases). Trimming shortened V by 8 bases and J by 7 bases, and 6 bases separated the two germline ends. Germline CDR1 is SGHTA and CDR2 is FQGNSA. The CDR3 is 9 residues long. CDR3 protein: CASGREQYF. Written as DNA, the CDR3 is TGTGCCAGCGGGAGGGAGCAGTACTTC. The full variable domain, with the rest looked up from reference TRBV7-2 and TRBJ2-7, is GAGVSQSPSNKVTEKGKDVELRCDPISGHTALYWYRQSLGQGLEFLIYFQGNSAPDKSGLPSDRFSAERTGGSVSTLTIQRTQQEDSAVYLCASGREQYFGPGTRLTVT.

There are a few counts of this clone. The chain links TRBV28 to TRBJ2-1; 8 bases are a match to TRBD2. Germline V gene data show CDR1 as MDHEN and CDR2 as SYDVKM. V lost 5 bases and J lost 13; bases outside the gene matches: 10. This CDR3 has 13 amino acids. As DNA, the CDR3 is TGTGCCAGCAGTCCCTCCGGGCGGGAGGCCCAGTTCTTC. Protein product: CASSPSGREAQFF. The variable domain in full, with the rest retrieved from reference TRBV28 and TRBJ2-1, is DVKVTQSSRYLVKRTGEKVFLECVQDMDHENMFWYRQDPGLGLRLIYFSYDVKMKEKGDIPEGYSVSREKKERFSLILESASTNQTSMYLCASSPSGREAQFFGPGTRLTVL.

This chain connects TRBV4-1 to TRBJ2-1; D possibly corresponds to TRBD2 (5 bases). Trimming cost V 1 base and J 5 bases, with 12 bases left between them. This CDR3 region has 15 residues. CDR1 is MGHRA, CDR2 YSYEKL, per germline. The CDR3 sequence is CASSQAGRINNEQFF. DNA for the CDR3: TGCGCCAGCAGCCAAGCGGGGAGAATAAACAATGAGCAGTTCTTC.

The chain has TRBV5-1 and TRBJ2-1; D may be TRBD2 (5 bases). This CDR3 is 14 amino acids long. Germline V gene data show CDR1 as SGHRS and CDR2 as YFSETQ. The ends were cut back, 2 bases at V and 7 bases at J, with 13 bases in the middle. The CDR3 loop is CASSFPGVSNEQFF. The CDR3 DNA reads as TGCGCCAGCAGCTTTCCCGGGGTTTCTAATGAGCAGTTCTTC.

The chain couples TRBV7-9 to TRBJ2-1; 11 nucleotides match TRBD2. The germline V gene encodes CDR1 SEHNR and CDR2 FQNEAQ (reference sequence). The CDR3 length is 17 residues. V trimming: 1 base; J trimming: 6 bases; junction bases outside the gene matches: 8. The CDR3 region has the DNA TGTGCCAGCAGCTTAGTTTTACTAGCGGGAGTAAGCAATGAGCAGTTCTTC. This encodes CASSLVLLAGVSNEQFF.